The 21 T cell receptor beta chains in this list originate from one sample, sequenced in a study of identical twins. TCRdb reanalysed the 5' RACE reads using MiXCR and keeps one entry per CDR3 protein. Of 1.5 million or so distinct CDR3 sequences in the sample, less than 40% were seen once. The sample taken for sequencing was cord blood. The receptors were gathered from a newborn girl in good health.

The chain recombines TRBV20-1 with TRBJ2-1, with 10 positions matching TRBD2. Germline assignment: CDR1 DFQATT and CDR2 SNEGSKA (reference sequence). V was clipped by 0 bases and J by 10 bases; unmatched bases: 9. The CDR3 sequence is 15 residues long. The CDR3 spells CSARDGPPTSGEQFF. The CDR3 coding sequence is TGCAGTGCTAGAGATGGGCCTCCGACTAGCGGGGAGCAGTTCTTC.

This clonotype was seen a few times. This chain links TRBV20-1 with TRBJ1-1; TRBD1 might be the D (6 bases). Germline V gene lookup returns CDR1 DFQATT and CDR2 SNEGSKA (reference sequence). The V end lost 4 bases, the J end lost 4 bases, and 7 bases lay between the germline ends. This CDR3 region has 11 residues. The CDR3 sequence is CSATRGTEAFF. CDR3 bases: TGCAGTGCTACCAGGGGCACTGAAGCTTTCTTT.

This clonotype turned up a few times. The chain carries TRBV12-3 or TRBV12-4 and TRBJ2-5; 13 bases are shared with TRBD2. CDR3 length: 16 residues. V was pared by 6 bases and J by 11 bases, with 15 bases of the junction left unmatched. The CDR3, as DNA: TGTGCCAGCAGCCATAAAGGGACTAGCGGGGAAAATGAGCAGTACTTC. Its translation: CASSHKGTSGENEQYF.

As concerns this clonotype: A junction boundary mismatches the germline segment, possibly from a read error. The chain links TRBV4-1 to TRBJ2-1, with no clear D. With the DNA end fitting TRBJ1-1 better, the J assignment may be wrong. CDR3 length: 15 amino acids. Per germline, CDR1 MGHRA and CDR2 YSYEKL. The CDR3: CVSSQVGGMNTGAFF. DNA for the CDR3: TGCGTCAGCAGCCAAGTAGGCGGCATGAACACTGGAGCTTTCTTT.

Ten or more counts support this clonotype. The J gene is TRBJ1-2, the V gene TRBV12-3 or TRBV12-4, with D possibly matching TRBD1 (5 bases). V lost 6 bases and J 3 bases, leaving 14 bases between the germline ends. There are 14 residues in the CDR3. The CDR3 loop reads CASSPGTADYGYTF. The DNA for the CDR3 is TGTGCCAGCAGCCCTGGGACTGCGGACTATGGCTACACCTTC.

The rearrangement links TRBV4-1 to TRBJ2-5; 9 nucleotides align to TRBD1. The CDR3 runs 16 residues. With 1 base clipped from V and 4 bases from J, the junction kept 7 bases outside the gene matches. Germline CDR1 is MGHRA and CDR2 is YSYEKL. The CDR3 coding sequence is TGCGCCAGCAGCCAAGGGTCGGGACAGGGAGGAGAGACCCAGTACTTC. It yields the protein CASSQGSGQGGETQYF.

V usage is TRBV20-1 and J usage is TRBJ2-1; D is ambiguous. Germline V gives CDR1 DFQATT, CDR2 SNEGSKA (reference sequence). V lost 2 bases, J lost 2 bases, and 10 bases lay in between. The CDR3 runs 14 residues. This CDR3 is CSARLRVAYNEQFF. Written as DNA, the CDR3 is TGCAGTGCTAGATTACGGGTTGCCTACAATGAGCAGTTCTTC.

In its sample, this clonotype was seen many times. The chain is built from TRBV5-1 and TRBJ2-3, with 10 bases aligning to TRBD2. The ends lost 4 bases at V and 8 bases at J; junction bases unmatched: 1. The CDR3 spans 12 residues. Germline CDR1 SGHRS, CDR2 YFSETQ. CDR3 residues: CASSRTSGTQYF. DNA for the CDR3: TGCGCCAGCAGCAGGACTAGCGGTACGCAGTATTTT.

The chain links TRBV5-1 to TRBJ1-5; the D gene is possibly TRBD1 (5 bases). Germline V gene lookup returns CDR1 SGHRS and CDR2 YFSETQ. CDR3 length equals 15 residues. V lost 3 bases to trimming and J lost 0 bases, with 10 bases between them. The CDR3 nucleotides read TGCGCCAGCAGCTGGGGGACGGATAGCAATCAGCCCCAGCATTTT. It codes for CASSWGTDSNQPQHF.

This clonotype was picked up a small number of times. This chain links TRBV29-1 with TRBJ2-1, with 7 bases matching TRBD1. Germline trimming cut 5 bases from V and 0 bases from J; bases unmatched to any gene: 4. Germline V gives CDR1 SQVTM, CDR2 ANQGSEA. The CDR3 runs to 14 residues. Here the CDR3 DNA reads TGCAGCGTTACAGGGGTGAGCTCCTACAATGAGCAGTTCTTC. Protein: CSVTGVSSYNEQFF.

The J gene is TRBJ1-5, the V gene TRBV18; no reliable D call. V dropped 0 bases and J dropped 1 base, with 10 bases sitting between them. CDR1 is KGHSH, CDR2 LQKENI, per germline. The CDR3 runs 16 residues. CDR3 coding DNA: TGTGCCAGCTCACCACCGGGCAGGTCGAGCAATCAGCCCCAGCATTTT. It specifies CASSPPGRSSNQPQHF.

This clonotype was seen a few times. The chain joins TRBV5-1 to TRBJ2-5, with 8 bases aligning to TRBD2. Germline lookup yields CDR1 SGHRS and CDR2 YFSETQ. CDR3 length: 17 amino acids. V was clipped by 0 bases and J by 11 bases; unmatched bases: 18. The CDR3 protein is CASSLVLRGGLGSEQYF. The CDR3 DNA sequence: TGCGCCAGCAGCTTGGTTCTCCGGGGGGGCCTAGGGAGTGAGCAGTACTTC.

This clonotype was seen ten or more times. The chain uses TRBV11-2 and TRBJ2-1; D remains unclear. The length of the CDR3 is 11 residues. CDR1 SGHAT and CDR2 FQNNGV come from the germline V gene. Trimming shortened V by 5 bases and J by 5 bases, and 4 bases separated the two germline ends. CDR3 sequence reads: CASSTNNEQFF. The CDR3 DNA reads TGTGCCAGCAGCACCAACAATGAGCAGTTCTTC.

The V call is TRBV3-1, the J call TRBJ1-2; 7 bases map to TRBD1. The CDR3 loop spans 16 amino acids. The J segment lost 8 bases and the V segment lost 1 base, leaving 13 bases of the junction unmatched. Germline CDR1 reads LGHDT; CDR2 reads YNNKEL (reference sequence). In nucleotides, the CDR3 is TGTGCCAGCAGCCAAGTATTCCGGACAGGAGGGAAAGGCTACACCTTC. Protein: CASSQVFRTGGKGYTF. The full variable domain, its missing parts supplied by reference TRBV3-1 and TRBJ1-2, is DTAVSQTPKYLVTQMGNDKSIKCEQNLGHDTMYWYKQDSKKFLKIMFSYNNKELIINETVPNRFSPKSPDKAHLNLHINSLELGDSAVYFCASSQVFRTGGKGYTFGSGTRLTVV.

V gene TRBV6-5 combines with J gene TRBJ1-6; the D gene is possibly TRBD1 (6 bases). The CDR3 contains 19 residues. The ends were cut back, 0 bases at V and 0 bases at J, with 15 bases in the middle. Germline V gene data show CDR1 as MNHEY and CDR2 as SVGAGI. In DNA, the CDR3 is TGTGCCAGCAGTTACTCCTTTTCGACAGGAAGCTCCTATAATTCACCCCTCCACTTT. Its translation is CASSYSFSTGSSYNSPLHF.

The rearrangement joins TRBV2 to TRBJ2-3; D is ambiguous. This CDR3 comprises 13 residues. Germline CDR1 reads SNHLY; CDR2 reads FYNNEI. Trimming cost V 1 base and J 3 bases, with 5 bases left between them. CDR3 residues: CASSEVKTDTQYF. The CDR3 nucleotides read TGTGCCAGCAGTGAAGTCAAAACAGATACGCAGTATTTT.

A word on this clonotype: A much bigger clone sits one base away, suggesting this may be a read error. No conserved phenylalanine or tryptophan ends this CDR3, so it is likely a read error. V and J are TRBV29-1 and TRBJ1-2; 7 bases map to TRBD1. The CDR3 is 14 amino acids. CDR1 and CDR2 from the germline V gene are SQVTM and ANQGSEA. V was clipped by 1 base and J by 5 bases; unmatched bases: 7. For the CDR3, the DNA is TGCAGCGTTGAAGTGGGACAGTTGGGGTATGGCTACACCCTC. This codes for CSVEVGQLGYGYTL.

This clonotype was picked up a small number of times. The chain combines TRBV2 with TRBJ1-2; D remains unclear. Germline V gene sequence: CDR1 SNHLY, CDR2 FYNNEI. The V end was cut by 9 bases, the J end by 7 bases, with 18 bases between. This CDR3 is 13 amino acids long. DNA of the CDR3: TGTGCCAGGGGGAGTGAGGGATCCAGTGGCTACACCTTC. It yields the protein CARGSEGSSGYTF.

CDR3 in amino acids: CASSVGANSYNEQFF. CDR3 in DNA: TGTGCCAGCAGTGTAGGGGCAAACTCCTACAATGAGCAGTTCTTC. The chain has TRBV25-1 and TRBJ2-1; D is possibly TRBD1 (5 bases). The germline gives CDR1 MGHDK, CDR2 SYGVNS. This CDR3 comprises 15 residues. V was shortened by 4 bases and J by 0 bases, with 10 bases between the two germline ends.

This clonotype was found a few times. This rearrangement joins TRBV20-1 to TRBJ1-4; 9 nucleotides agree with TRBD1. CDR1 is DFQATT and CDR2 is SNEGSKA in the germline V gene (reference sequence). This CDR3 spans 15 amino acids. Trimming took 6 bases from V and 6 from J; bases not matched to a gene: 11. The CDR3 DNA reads TGCAGTGCCCTAACTCCGGGACAGGGACATGAAAAACTGTTTTTT. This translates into CSALTPGQGHEKLFF.

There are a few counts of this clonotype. As DNA, the CDR3 is TGTGCCAGCAGGCCCGCGGGACGCATGAACACTGAAGCTTTCTTT. Protein sequence: CASRPAGRMNTEAFF. The chain uses TRBV6-5 and TRBJ1-1; possibly TRBD1 for D (5 bases). Trimming shortened V by 6 bases and J by 0 bases, and 14 bases separated the two germline ends. The V gene's germline CDR1 is MNHEY and CDR2 SVGAGI. The CDR3 loop spans 15 amino acids.